These 8 T cell receptor beta chains were all obtained from the same sample, sequenced in a study of graft-versus-host responses after intestinal transplantation. Their specific antigens are unknown. The protocol was immunoSEQ multiplex PCR, while the TCRdb copy is restricted to in-frame clones and leaves out a portion. This sample has 71,000 or so clones, with 90% found just once. Sequenced material: unstimulated CD8+ T cells sorted from spleen or lymph node cells, taken before intestinal transplant. These receptors were obtained from a human donor who received an intestinal transplant.

V usage is TRBV4-1 and J usage is TRBJ2-1, with 8 bases aligning to TRBD2. After removal of 5 bases from V and 3 bases from J, the junction contained 6 bases not matched to a gene. Germline V gene sequence: CDR1 MGHRA, CDR2 YSYEKL. This CDR3 has 15 residues. CDR3 in DNA: TGCGCCAGCAGCGGGGAGCGGGGGCGCTACAATGAGCAGTTCTTC. Its translation is CASSGERGRYNEQFF.

This rearrangement joins TRBV29-1 to TRBJ2-7, with 8 nucleotides matching TRBD1. The CDR3 has 12 amino acids. Trimming cost V 5 bases and J 6 bases; bases outside gene matches: 6. Germline-derived CDR1 and CDR2 are SQVTM and ANQGSEA. CDR3 amino acids: CSVQGTGGEQYF. CDR3 bases: TGCAGCGTTCAAGGGACAGGCGGCGAGCAGTACTTC.

This clone was seen only once. This chain connects TRBV11-2 to TRBJ2-1; the D gene is possibly TRBD2 (6 bases). Germline CDR1 reads SGHAT; CDR2 reads FQNNGV. V gave up 5 bases and J gave up 8 bases, with 10 bases separating them. The CDR3 runs to 12 residues. CDR3 DNA sequence: TGTGCCAGCAGCCAATGGGGGGATGAGCAGTTCTTC. It translates to CASSQWGDEQFF.

Notes on this clone: A junction end diverges from the germline sequence, so it may reflect a read error. V and J are TRBV29-1 and TRBJ2-7; 9 bases agree with TRBD1. Germline lookup yields CDR1 SQVTM and CDR2 ANQGSEA. There are 14 residues in the CDR3. This chain's CDR3 is CSVEVQGADYEQYF. CDR3 nucleotide sequence: TGCAGCGTAGAAGTACAGGGGGCGGACTACGAGCAGTACTTC.

V and J are TRBV6-5 and TRBJ2-3, with 10 bases fitting TRBD1. Looked up from germline, CDR1 is MNHEY and CDR2 is SVGAGI. V dropped 6 bases and J dropped 6; count of bases not matched to a gene: 9. This CDR3 comprises 15 residues. The CDR3: CASSQPGQGLDTQYF. DNA for the CDR3: TGTGCCAGCAGCCAACCGGGACAGGGGTTGGATACGCAGTATTTT.

The table lists this clone with a few counts. V is TRBV11-2 and J is TRBJ1-4; perhaps TRBD1 as D (6 bases). The CDR3 runs 15 residues. Trimming removed 3 bases from V and 7 bases from J, with 15 bases in between. Germline V gene data show CDR1 as SGHAT and CDR2 as FQNNGV. The CDR3 region is CASSLAAGVGEKLFF. In nucleotides, the CDR3 is TGTGCCAGCAGCTTGGCGGCAGGGGTGGGTGAAAAACTGTTTTTT.

This chain joins TRBV10-3 and TRBJ2-3; 8 positions match TRBD2. The CDR3 runs 13 residues. Germline assignment: CDR1 ENHRY and CDR2 SYGVKD. The V and J ends lost 6 bases and 4 bases, in that order; junction bases with no gene match: 3. The CDR3 DNA follows: TGTGCCATCAGAGCGGGAGCCGCAGATACGCAGTATTTT. It encodes CAIRAGAADTQYF.

DNA of the CDR3: TGCAGCGTTGCCGGGGGGGCGGGGGATACGCAGTATTTT. Protein: CSVAGGAGDTQYF. The rearrangement joins TRBV29-1 to TRBJ2-3, with 8 bases fitting TRBD2. The ends lost 4 bases at V and 6 bases at J; junction bases unmatched: 6. Per germline, CDR1 SQVTM and CDR2 ANQGSEA. CDR3 length equals 13 residues.